This T cell receptor (beta chain) was sequenced during a study of post-analysis software for immune sequencing data. Overall study context: There were relapsing-remitting, secondary progressive and progressive-relapsing multiple sclerosis among the disease courses included. Findings and limits, study-wide: TRBV5-6, TRBV5-1 and TRBV20-1 were among roughly five TRBV segments more frequent in patients than controls.

cDNA libraries of TCR beta carried unique molecular identifiers. Input of about 0.9 to 10 million T cells yielded a few hundred thousand cDNA molecules. A single record per CDR3 protein comes from TCRdb applying MiXCR to the PCR reads. The sample records about 400,000 distinct CDR3 sequences, 30% to 45% being singletons. This CDR3 is 17 amino acids long. V shed 1 base, J shed 4 bases, and the junction held 10 bases outside the gene matches. This clonotype was observed many times. Its antigen is as yet unknown. The V call is TRBV12-3 or TRBV12-4, the J call TRBJ1-2, with 9 bases identical to TRBD1. The receptor was derived from a girl between 5 and 17 years old with multiple sclerosis. Sequencing was performed on blood. The CDR3 region has the DNA TGTGCCAGCAGTTTAGACCTTGGACAGGGGAGCAGCTATGGCTACACCTTC. The encoded protein is CASSLDLGQGSSYGYTF.